The 7 T cell receptor beta chains given below trace back to one sample, sequenced in a study of blood T cells in healthy people across ages. The second PCR ran roughly 7 to 12 cycles with a sample-barcoded 5' primer and J-beta primers. TCRdb re-called the 5' RACE reads with MiXCR, one entry per CDR3 protein. This repertoire shows hundreds of thousands of distinct CDR3 sequences, 49% found once; its top ten account for 25% to 35%. Sample: blood. The receptors were sampled from a woman in her sixties in good health.

This sequence joins TRBV4-3 and TRBJ2-7; TRBD2 aligns across 7 bases. V lost 1 base, J lost 3 bases, and 6 bases stayed unmatched. Germline V gene data show CDR1 as LGHNA and CDR2 as YSLEER. The CDR3 is 15 residues long. CDR3 DNA: TGCGCCAGCAGCCAAGGGCAGGGCGGGGGCTACGAGCAGTACTTC. Its protein product is CASSQGQGGGYEQYF.

The chain combines TRBV7-3 with TRBJ2-1; possible D gene TRBD1, 6 bases. The CDR3 runs to 13 residues. Germline V lookup: CDR1 SGHTA, CDR2 FQGTGA. The germline V and J ends were trimmed by 5 bases and 10 bases, with 15 bases remaining between them. In DNA form, the CDR3 reads TGTGCCAGCAGCCAGAGTGGGGGCCAGGAGCAGTTCTTC. Translated, it gives CASSQSGGQEQFF.

This clonotype was picked up a small number of times. The chain is built from TRBV5-1 and TRBJ1-6, with D possibly being TRBD1 (6 bases). This CDR3 is 15 amino acids long. Per the germline V gene, CDR1 is SGHRS and CDR2 is YFSETQ. Trimming removed 3 bases from V and 6 bases from J, with 13 bases in between. The CDR3 is CASSSGLGGNSPLHF. The CDR3, as DNA: TGCGCCAGCAGCTCCGGACTAGGGGGTAATTCACCCCTCCACTTT.

The chain combines TRBV12-3 or TRBV12-4 with TRBJ2-7, with 7 bases fitting TRBD2. The J call may be faulty, since TRBJ2-5 better matches the DNA end. This CDR3 has 15 amino acids. The CDR3 DNA is TGTGCCAGCAGACCAAGAGCGGGAAAACAAGAGACCCAGTACTTC. Translating it yields CASRPRAGKQETQYF.

The J gene is TRBJ1-1, the V gene TRBV27; possible D gene TRBD1, 6 bases. The CDR3 sequence is 15 residues long. Germline V CDR1 and CDR2: MNHEY, SMNVEV (reference sequence). Trimming cost V 1 base and J 1 base, with 10 bases left between them. The CDR3 DNA reads TGTGCCAGCAGTTTATTTGGGGGGGCGAACACTGAAGCTTTCTTT. Translated: CASSLFGGANTEAFF.

This clonotype was recorded a few times. The chain couples TRBV10-3 to TRBJ1-1, with D perhaps matching TRBD1 (6 bases). The CDR3 runs 11 residues. Germline V gene sequence: CDR1 ENHRY, CDR2 SYGVKD. V was trimmed by 11 bases and J by 11 bases, leaving 18 bases between them. CDR3 DNA: TGTGCCTCCCGACAGGTCAACGAGGCTTTCTTT. It codes for CASRQVNEAFF.

The chain combines TRBV20-1 with TRBJ2-5; D ambiguous. CDR3 length equals 15 residues. Trimming removed 3 bases at V and 5 bases at J, with 19 bases between. Germline V gene lookup returns CDR1 DFQATT and CDR2 SNEGSKA (reference sequence). CDR3 nucleotide sequence: TGCAGTGCTAGGGATAGGGTTATAGTTAGGGAGACCCAGTACTTC. It codes for CSARDRVIVRETQYF.